Below are 14 T cell receptor beta chains sequenced from a single sample in a study of blood T cell repertoires in COVID-19. Clones were sequenced by immunoSEQ multiplex PCR, and TCRdb holds only the in-frame ones, with some missing. The sample contains approximately 210,000 clones, around 76% of which appear only once. Sample: PBMCs or T cells enriched from blood (not recorded which). The source is a woman in her forties or fifties with acute COVID-19.

The chain employs TRBV6-1 and TRBJ1-3; tentative D call: TRBD1 (5 bases). Trimming took off 3 bases at V and 0 bases at J, with 12 bases between the two ends. Germline assignment: CDR1 MNHNS and CDR2 SASEGT. The CDR3 is made up of 16 amino acids. As DNA, the CDR3 is TGTGCCAGCAGTGACGACAGAACCTTCTCTGGAAACACCATATATTTT. It yields the protein CASSDDRTFSGNTIYF.

The chain joins TRBV12-5 to TRBJ1-2, with D possibly matching TRBD1 (6 bases). V shed 2 bases and J shed 7 bases, with 11 bases lying between them. Germline CDR1 and CDR2: LGHNT and FRNRAP. The CDR3 runs to 13 residues. The CDR3, as DNA: TGTGCTAGTGGTTTGTGGGGGCGGAGTGGCTACACCTTC. Translated: CASGLWGRSGYTF.

This chain uses TRBV5-8 with TRBJ1-2; TRBD1 agrees at 9 bases. The CDR3 is 14 residues long. V dropped 4 bases and J dropped 8; count of bases not matched to a gene: 9. Germline V lookup: CDR1 SGHTS, CDR2 YDEGEE. The CDR3 here is CASSAGTGRYGYTF. CDR3 sequence (DNA): TGTGCCAGCAGCGCAGGGACAGGGAGATACGGCTACACCTTC.

This sequence joins TRBV5-1 and TRBJ2-3; 11 bases are a match to TRBD2. CDR1 SGHRS and CDR2 YFSETQ come from the germline V gene. This CDR3 is built from 16 residues. Trimming cost V 3 bases and J 3 bases; bases outside gene matches: 6. The CDR3 DNA reads TGCGCCAGCAGCTCGTTGGCTAGCGGGGGGACAGATACGCAGTATTTT. Its protein is CASSSLASGGTDTQYF.

V and J are TRBV11-3 and TRBJ1-2, with 9 bases aligning to TRBD1. CDR3 length: 14 amino acids. The junction had 8 bases not matched to a gene; V was cut back by 5 bases and J by 7 bases. Germline-derived CDR1 and CDR2 are SGHNT and YENEEA. The CDR3 protein is CASSLDRGGSGYTF. In DNA, the CDR3 is TGTGCCAGCAGCCTCGACAGGGGGGGCTCTGGCTACACCTTC.

The chain joins TRBV4-1 to TRBJ1-6; D gene ambiguous. This CDR3 is built from 16 residues. Trimming took off 4 bases at V and 0 bases at J, with 10 bases between the two ends. Germline V gene data show CDR1 as MGHRA and CDR2 as YSYEKL. CDR3 DNA: TGCGCCAGCAGCCCCAATAGAAACTCCTATAATTCACCCCTCCACTTT. Protein sequence: CASSPNRNSYNSPLHF.

This clone was counted only a few times. V is TRBV11-2 and J is TRBJ1-6; D unclear. CDR1 and CDR2 (germline): SGHAT, FQNNGV. The CDR3 runs to 13 residues. V was clipped by 0 bases and J by 10 bases, with 7 bases between them. CDR3 protein: CASSLDAGSPLHF. The CDR3 nucleotides are TGTGCCAGCAGCTTAGATGCGGGCTCACCCCTCCACTTT.

J is TRBJ1-5 and V is TRBV2; D call uncertain. This CDR3 has 15 amino acids. Germline loops: CDR1 SNHLY, CDR2 FYNNEI. The ends were cut back, 0 bases at V and 2 bases at J, with 8 bases in the middle. CDR3 bases: TGTGCCAGCAGTGAAGCGCTTACAGGCAATCAGCCCCAGCATTTT. As protein: CASSEALTGNQPQHF.

This clone was recorded a few times. The rearrangement links TRBV7-9 to TRBJ2-2, with a weak D call TRBD1 (5 bases). The CDR3 covers 15 residues. Germline CDR1 and CDR2: SEHNR and FQNEAQ (reference sequence). V was cut by 4 bases and J by 4 bases, with 13 bases left in between. Here the CDR3 reads CASSSRQLGTGELFF. For the CDR3, the DNA is TGTGCCAGCAGCTCAAGACAGCTGGGCACCGGGGAGCTGTTTTTT. Filled out from reference TRBV7-9 and TRBJ2-2, the complete variable domain reads DTGVSQNPRHKITKRGQNVTFRCDPISEHNRLYWYRQTLGQGPEFLTYFQNEAQLEKSRLLSDRFSAERPKGSFSTLEIQRTEQGDSAMYLCASSSRQLGTGELFFGEGSRLTVL.

This sequence joins TRBV19 and TRBJ2-1; possible D gene TRBD2, 5 bases. Trimming removed 2 bases from V and 6 bases from J, with 14 bases in between. The CDR3 is 15 amino acids. Germline loops: CDR1 LNHDA, CDR2 SQIVND (reference sequence). CDR3 in DNA: TGTGCCAGTAGTATAAGTAATCCGAGGGCCAATGAGCAGTTCTTC. As protein: CASSISNPRANEQFF.

The chain carries TRBV19 and TRBJ1-5; D perhaps matches TRBD1 (5 bases). Trimming shortened V by 10 bases and J by 4 bases, and 11 bases separated the two germline ends. Germline CDR1 LNHDA, CDR2 SQIVND (reference sequence). CDR3 size: 12 residues. CDR3 in amino acids: CATLEGNQPQHF. Here the CDR3 DNA reads TGTGCCACCCTGGAGGGGAATCAGCCCCAGCATTTT.

The chain couples TRBV3-1 (or the pseudogene TRBV3-2) to TRBJ1-5; D remains ambiguous. Germline assignment: CDR1 LGHDT and CDR2 YNNKEL (reference sequence). The CDR3 contains 14 residues. Trimming removed 1 base from V and 4 bases from J, with 8 bases in between. CDR3 in amino acids: CASSQARGNQPQHF. Here the CDR3 DNA reads TGTGCCAGCAGCCAAGCTCGAGGTAATCAGCCCCAGCATTTT.

CDR3 DNA sequence: TGTGCCAGCAGTTTAGGCGGTAGCACAGATACGCAGTATTTT. As protein: CASSLGGSTDTQYF. V gene TRBV28 combines with J gene TRBJ2-3; D not resolved. Trimming shortened V by 2 bases and J by 0 bases, and 6 bases separated the two germline ends. The CDR3 is 14 amino acids. CDR1 is MDHEN, CDR2 SYDVKM, per germline.

As to this clone: Given a much more abundant clone one base away, this may be a read error. This chain links TRBV6-5 with TRBJ1-2, with 9 bases identical to TRBD1. Germline CDR1 and CDR2: MNHEY and SVGAGI. The CDR3 totals 14 residues. The J segment lost 3 bases and the V segment lost 4 bases, leaving 3 bases of the junction unmatched. The CDR3 DNA reads TGTGCCAGCAGTTCCGGACAGGGGCACTATGGCTACACCTTC. This sequence encodes CASSSGQGHYGYTF.